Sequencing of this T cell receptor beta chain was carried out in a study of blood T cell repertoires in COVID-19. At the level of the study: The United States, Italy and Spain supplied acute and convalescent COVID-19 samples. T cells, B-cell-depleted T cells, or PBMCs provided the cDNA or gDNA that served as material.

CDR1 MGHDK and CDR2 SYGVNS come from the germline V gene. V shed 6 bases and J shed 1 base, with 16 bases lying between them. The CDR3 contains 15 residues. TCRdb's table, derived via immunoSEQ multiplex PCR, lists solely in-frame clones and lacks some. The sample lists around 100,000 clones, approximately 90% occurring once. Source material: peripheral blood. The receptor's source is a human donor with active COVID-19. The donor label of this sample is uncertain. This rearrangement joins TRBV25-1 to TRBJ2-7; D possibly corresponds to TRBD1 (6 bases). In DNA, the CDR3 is TGTGCCAGCAGCGACGGCAGGGACATTTCCTACGAGCAGTACTTC. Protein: CASSDGRDISYEQYF.